This T cell receptor beta chain was profiled in a study of technical replicates of blood from a handful of donors. The CDR3 length is 13 residues. Germline CDR1 SGHDN, CDR2 FVKESK. The germline V and J ends were trimmed by 4 bases and 4 bases, with 10 bases remaining between them. Profiling relied on immunoSEQ multiplex PCR, and the TCRdb table lists in-frame clones only, not all of them. The data contain under 85,000 clones, 97% of them singletons. This TCR was sampled from a human donor in good health. The V and J genes are TRBV14 and TRBJ1-2, with a weak D call TRBD1 (6 bases). The specimen was T cells isolated from PBMCs. DNA for the CDR3: TGTGCCAGCAGCCCCGGGGGGGCCTATGGCTACACCTTC. Translation: CASSPGGAYGYTF.